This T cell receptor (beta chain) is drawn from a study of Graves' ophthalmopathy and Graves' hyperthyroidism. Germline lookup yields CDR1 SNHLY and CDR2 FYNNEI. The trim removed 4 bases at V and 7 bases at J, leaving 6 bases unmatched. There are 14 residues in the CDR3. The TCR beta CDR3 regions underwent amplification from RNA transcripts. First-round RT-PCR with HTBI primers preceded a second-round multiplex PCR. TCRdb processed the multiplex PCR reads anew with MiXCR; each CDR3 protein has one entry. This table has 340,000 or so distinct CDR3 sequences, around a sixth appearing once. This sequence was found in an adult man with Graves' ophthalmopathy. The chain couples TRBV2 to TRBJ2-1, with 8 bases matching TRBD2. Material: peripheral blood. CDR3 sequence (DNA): TGTGCCAGCAGTGGTCCGGGAGGGGGTAATGAGCAGTTCTTC. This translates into CASSGPGGGNEQFF.